These 24 T cell receptor beta chains were sequenced from one sample in a study of blood T cells in healthy people across ages. Through a sample-barcoded 5' primer and a J-beta primer mix, a second PCR was run for roughly 7 to 11 cycles. TCRdb re-called the 5' RACE reads through MiXCR, storing one row per CDR3 protein. The table lists approximately 940,000 distinct CDR3 sequences, roughly 50% of them singletons. Sequencing was performed on blood. The receptors originated from a man aged 25-40 years in good health.

This clonotype turned up a few times. This chain connects TRBV7-2 to TRBJ2-4, with D possibly being TRBD2 (5 bases). The better agreement between TRBJ2-7 and the DNA end casts doubt on the J call. In germline, CDR1 is SGHTA, CDR2 FQGNSA. The CDR3 is 14 residues long. In DNA, the CDR3 is TGTGCCAGCAGCTTAGGGACTTCAGTGAGCGAGCAGTACTTC. Protein product: CASSLGTSVSEQYF.

The V and J genes are TRBV6-2 or TRBV6-3 and TRBJ2-5; 7 nucleotides align to TRBD1. Judging by the DNA end, TRBJ2-7 fits better; the J call may be wrong. The CDR3 loop spans 14 amino acids. Germline CDR1 MNHEY, CDR2 SVGEGT. CDR3 in amino acids: CASSYYGQAYEQYF. DNA of the CDR3: TGTGCCAGCAGTTACTACGGACAGGCCTACGAGCAGTACTTC.

CDR3 protein: CASSWELTYEQFF. The CDR3, as DNA: TGCGCCAGCAGCTGGGAGCTGACCTACGAGCAGTTCTTC. The rearrangement links TRBV5-1 to TRBJ2-1; D might be TRBD2 (5 bases). The length of the CDR3 is 13 residues. Germline CDR1 SGHRS, CDR2 YFSETQ. Trimming removed 3 bases at V and 10 bases at J, with 14 bases between.

The gene calls are TRBV5-1 and TRBJ2-1; 10 positions match TRBD2. CDR3 size: 17 residues. CDR1 SGHRS and CDR2 YFSETQ come from the germline V gene. Trimming took 4 bases from V and 13 from J; bases not matched to a gene: 20. The CDR3 sequence is CASSPRVAGGLQETQFF. In DNA, the CDR3 is TGCGCCAGCAGCCCCCGGGTAGCGGGGGGTCTTCAAGAGACCCAGTTCTTC.

This clonotype was seen a handful of times. The J gene is TRBJ1-2, the V gene TRBV7-9; D not resolved. CDR1 SEHNR and CDR2 FQNEAQ come from the germline V gene (reference sequence). CDR3 length: 15 amino acids. Trimming left V 7 bases short and J 3 bases short, with 18 bases between. CDR3 in DNA: TGTGCCAGCACCCCAAGTACAGCCCTTTACTATGGCTACACCTTC. Translation: CASTPSTALYYGYTF.

V usage is TRBV4-1 and J usage is TRBJ2-3; perhaps TRBD2 as D (5 bases). The CDR3 has 14 amino acids. In germline, CDR1 is MGHRA, CDR2 YSYEKL. The ends were cut back, 1 base at V and 3 bases at J, with 8 bases in the middle. DNA for the CDR3: TGCGCCAGCAGCCAAGGACTAAAAACAGATACGCAGTATTTT. Translated: CASSQGLKTDTQYF.

This clonotype was recorded a few times. This rearrangement joins TRBV6-5 to TRBJ1-2; weak D call: TRBD1 (6 bases). Deletions cut 0 bases from V and 0 bases from J, with 11 bases between. The CDR3 has 16 amino acids. CDR1 is MNHEY, CDR2 SVGAGI, per germline. In DNA, the CDR3 is TGTGCCAGCAGTTACTCAGGGGCAGGGGCTAACTATGGCTACACCTTC. Translated, it gives CASSYSGAGANYGYTF.

J is TRBJ2-3 and V is TRBV20-1; D not certain. Trimming removed 2 bases from V and 4 bases from J, with 7 bases in between. Germline CDR1 reads DFQATT; CDR2 reads SNEGSKA (reference sequence). This CDR3 region has 12 residues. CDR3 nucleotide sequence: TGCAGTGCTAGAAGACCCCCAGATACGCAGTATTTT. Its protein is CSARRPPDTQYF.

The J gene is TRBJ2-4, the V gene TRBV20-1; 10 positions match TRBD1. The last part of the DNA fits TRBJ2-7 better; the J call may be wrong. The CDR3 length is 14 residues. Germline values: CDR1 DFQATT, CDR2 SNEGSKA (reference sequence). The CDR3 DNA follows: TGCAGTGCTACCCCTAGGACAGGGGGATACGAGCAGTACTTC. Encoded protein: CSATPRTGGYEQYF.

This clonotype was seen a handful of times. The chain links TRBV5-1 to TRBJ1-2; possible D gene TRBD1, 5 bases. Looked up from germline, CDR1 is SGHRS and CDR2 is YFSETQ. V was cut by 4 bases and J by 3 bases, with 19 bases left in between. The CDR3 spans 16 residues. DNA of the CDR3: TGCGCCAGCAGCCCCAACCCCGTCCAGGGCCACTATGGCTACACCTTC. This gives the protein CASSPNPVQGHYGYTF.

This clonotype showed up just a few times. This sequence joins TRBV27 and TRBJ2-1; 9 bases map to TRBD1. This CDR3 spans 15 amino acids. Germline V gene data show CDR1 as MNHEY and CDR2 as SMNVEV (reference sequence). The V and J ends lost 6 bases and 4 bases, in that order; junction bases with no gene match: 7. CDR3 coding DNA: TGTGCCAGCAGAGCGGGACAGGGAGCATACAATGAGCAGTTCTTC. It yields the protein CASRAGQGAYNEQFF.

The chain links TRBV29-1 to TRBJ2-3; D could derive from TRBD1 or TRBD2 (6 bases each). The CDR3 has 14 residues. CDR1 is SQVTM and CDR2 is ANQGSEA in the germline V gene. The V gene lost 0 bases and the J gene lost 2 bases, with 9 bases spanning the gap. The CDR3 bases are TGCAGCGTTGAAGAAGGGGGGCACACAGATACGCAGTATTTT. Amino acids: CSVEEGGHTDTQYF.

This clonotype was seen only once. The chain has TRBV6-5 and TRBJ2-2; TRBD1 is a possible D gene (7 bases). Germline V gene data show CDR1 as MNHEY and CDR2 as SVGAGI. This CDR3 comprises 16 residues. Between the trimmed V and J ends, which lost 2 bases and 5 bases, there was a span of 15 bases. CDR3 region: CASSYRGTALTGELFF. CDR3 nucleotides: TGTGCCAGCAGTTACCGCGGGACAGCGCTAACCGGGGAGCTGTTTTTT.

J is TRBJ2-3 and V is TRBV27; D is unclear. There are 15 residues in the CDR3. The germline V and J ends were trimmed by 2 bases and 7 bases, with 16 bases remaining between them. Germline values: CDR1 MNHEY, CDR2 SMNVEV (reference sequence). The CDR3 nucleotides are TGTGCCAGCAGTTTAGGTCCGGCAGTACGAAATACGCAGTATTTT. This translates into CASSLGPAVRNTQYF.

The chain links TRBV27 to TRBJ2-4; perhaps TRBD1 as D (6 bases). Trimming removed 5 bases at V and 13 bases at J, with 15 bases between. From germline, CDR1 is MNHEY and CDR2 SMNVEV (reference sequence). The CDR3 covers 12 residues. The CDR3 is CASSREQGPQYF. For the CDR3, the DNA is TGTGCCAGCAGTCGAGAACAGGGACCGCAGTACTTC.

This chain links TRBV6-1 with TRBJ2-7; 7 bases agree with TRBD1. The ends lost 5 bases at V and 1 base at J; junction bases unmatched: 8. From germline, CDR1 is MNHNS and CDR2 SASEGT. The CDR3 has 15 residues. The CDR3, as DNA: TGTGCCAGCAGTTTCGGGCCGGGACAGTCCTACGAGCAGTACTTC. Its translation: CASSFGPGQSYEQYF.

This chain uses TRBV9 with TRBJ2-2; tentatively, D is TRBD1 or TRBD2 (5 bases each). CDR3 size: 16 residues. V lost 0 bases and J 4 bases, leaving 13 bases between the germline ends. Germline V gives CDR1 SGDLS, CDR2 YYNGEE. The CDR3 DNA reads as TGTGCCAGCAGCGTAGGGGACGGATGGAGCACCGGGGAGCTGTTTTTT. As protein: CASSVGDGWSTGELFF.

The CDR3 loop reads CASSQDLSSGGSFSYNEQFF. The CDR3 DNA is TGCGCCAGCAGCCAAGATCTAAGTAGCGGGGGGTCTTTTTCCTACAATGAGCAGTTCTTC. This sequence joins TRBV4-3 and TRBJ2-1, with 10 bases aligning to TRBD2. CDR1 LGHNA and CDR2 YSLEER come from the germline V gene. The V segment lost 0 bases and the J segment 1 base; nucleotides outside the gene matches: 12. The CDR3 has 20 residues.

Note on this clonotype: A much larger clone differs from this one at a single base, so this may be a read error. The rearrangement uses TRBV2 and TRBJ2-5; D possibly uses TRBD1 or TRBD2 (6 bases each). Germline CDR1 reads SNHLY; CDR2 reads FYNNEI. This CDR3 comprises 16 residues. The V end was cut by 5 bases, the J end by 0 bases, with 16 bases between. The CDR3 protein is CASSSRGAIHQETQYF. The CDR3 DNA reads as TGTGCCAGCAGTTCTAGGGGGGCAATCCACCAAGAGACCCAGTACTTC.

CDR3 DNA sequence: TGTGCCAGCAGCTCCCAGCTGGGGACGGACCTCTTCCAGCAGTACTTC. It is translated as CASSSQLGTDLFQQYF. The chain uses TRBV7-9 and TRBJ2-7; D may match TRBD1 or TRBD2 (5 bases each). There are 16 residues in the CDR3. The germline CDR1 and CDR2 sequences are SEHNR and FQNEAQ (reference sequence). Trimming removed 4 bases at V and 8 bases at J, with 24 bases between.

The rearrangement uses TRBV2 and TRBJ1-1; no definite D call. Germline V gene data show CDR1 as SNHLY and CDR2 as FYNNEI. The CDR3 is 13 residues long. V lost 4 bases and J lost 7, with 13 bases in between. CDR3 protein: CASSGLQRLEAFF. The DNA of the CDR3 is TGTGCCAGCAGTGGTCTCCAGCGACTTGAAGCTTTCTTT.

Details on this clonotype: A much more abundant neighbour one base away suggests this may be a read error. The V call is TRBV7-2, the J call TRBJ2-7; TRBD2 might be the D (6 bases). Germline lookup yields CDR1 SGHTA and CDR2 FQGNSA. V lost 5 bases, J lost 2 bases, and 10 bases lay in between. The CDR3 is 13 residues long. The CDR3 nucleotides are TGTGCCAGCAGCCGGGACTGGGCCTACGAGCAGTACTTC. Encoded protein: CASSRDWAYEQYF.

The chain employs TRBV12-3 or TRBV12-4 and TRBJ1-2; possibly TRBD1 for D (6 bases). V gave up 4 bases and J gave up 4 bases, with 10 bases separating them. CDR3 length equals 13 residues. In DNA form, the CDR3 reads TGTGCCAGCAGTTCCCAGGGGCTCTATGGCTACACCTTC. Translation gives CASSSQGLYGYTF.

The CDR3 is CSVELAAPAEDEKLFF. The CDR3 DNA sequence: TGCAGCGTTGAATTGGCAGCCCCTGCAGAAGATGAAAAACTGTTTTTT. The chain links TRBV29-1 to TRBJ1-4; no clear D. The V and J ends lost 2 bases and 6 bases respectively, with 19 bases between them. The CDR3 covers 16 residues. Germline assignment: CDR1 SQVTM and CDR2 ANQGSEA.